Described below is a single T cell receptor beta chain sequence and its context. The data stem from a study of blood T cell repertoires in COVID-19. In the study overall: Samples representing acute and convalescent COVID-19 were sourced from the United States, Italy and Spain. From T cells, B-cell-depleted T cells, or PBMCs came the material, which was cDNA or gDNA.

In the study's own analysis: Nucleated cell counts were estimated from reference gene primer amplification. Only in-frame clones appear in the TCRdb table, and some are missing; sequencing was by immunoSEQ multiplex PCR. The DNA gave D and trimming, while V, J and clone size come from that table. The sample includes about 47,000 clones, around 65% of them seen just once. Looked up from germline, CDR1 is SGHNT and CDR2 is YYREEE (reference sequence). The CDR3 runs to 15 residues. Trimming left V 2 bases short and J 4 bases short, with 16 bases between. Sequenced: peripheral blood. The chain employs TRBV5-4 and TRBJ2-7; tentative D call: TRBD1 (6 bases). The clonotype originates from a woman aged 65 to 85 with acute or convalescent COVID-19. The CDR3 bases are TGTGCCAGCAGCTTCCCGGGTGGGGGCAAATACGAGCAGTACTTC. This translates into CASSFPGGGKYEQYF.